The T cell receptor (beta chain) under discussion was sequenced for a study of blood T cell repertoires in COVID-19. Study as a whole: COVID-19 samples from acute and convalescent phases originated in the United States, Italy and Spain. Sources were T cells, B-cell-depleted T cells, or PBMCs; the material itself was cDNA or gDNA.

V lost 5 bases, J lost 0 bases, and 14 bases lay in between. The CDR3 runs to 16 residues. Germline values: CDR1 SNHLY, CDR2 FYNNEI. This clone was detected only once. Original data processing: By means of reference gene primer amplification, nucleated cell counts were estimated. Assay: immunoSEQ multiplex PCR; the TCRdb copy retains only in-frame clones and omits some. V, J and clone size were drawn from that table, and D and trimming were deduced from the DNA. Of over 120,000 clones in the sample, 75% to 85% were seen once. The sample comprised peripheral blood. The receptor was derived from a man between 60 and 75 years old with active or convalescent COVID-19. The rearrangement uses TRBV2 and TRBJ1-3; a weak D match, TRBD1 (6 bases). CDR3 sequence (DNA): TGTGCCAGCAGTACTCGGACAGTTATCTCTGGAAACACCATATATTTT. Its protein is CASSTRTVISGNTIYF.